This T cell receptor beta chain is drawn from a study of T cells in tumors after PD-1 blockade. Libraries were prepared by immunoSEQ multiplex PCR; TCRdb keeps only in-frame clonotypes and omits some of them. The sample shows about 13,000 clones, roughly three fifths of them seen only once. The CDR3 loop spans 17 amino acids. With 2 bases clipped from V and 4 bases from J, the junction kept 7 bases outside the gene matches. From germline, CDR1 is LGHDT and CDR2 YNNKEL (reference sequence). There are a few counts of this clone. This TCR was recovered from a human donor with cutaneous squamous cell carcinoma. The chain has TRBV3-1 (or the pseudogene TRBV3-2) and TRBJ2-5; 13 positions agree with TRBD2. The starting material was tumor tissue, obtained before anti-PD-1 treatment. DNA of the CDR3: TGTGCCAGCAGCCAACTCGGACTAGCGGGGGATCCAGAGACCCAGTACTTC. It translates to CASSQLGLAGDPETQYF.